The table lists the clone carrying this TCR beta chain with many counts. What it binds is unknown. This CDR3 is 16 amino acids long. Looked up from germline, CDR1 is DFQATT and CDR2 is SNEGSKA (reference sequence). Trimming removed 6 bases from V and 4 bases from J; junction bases left unmatched: 11. This record belongs to a study of spatial heterogeneity in lung cancer. Study-wide findings and caveats: Resection saw ubiquitous expanded tumor TCRs appear in blood more than follow-up did.

Described time point: sample taken at primary tumor resection. The donors comprised 70 to 85 untreated early-stage non-small cell lung cancer patients. Unsorted tumor, nontumor lung tissue or cryopreserved PBMC supplied the whole RNA. TCRdb re-called the 5' RACE reads through MiXCR, storing one row per CDR3 protein. Of fewer than 25,000 distinct CDR3 sequences listed, approximately 3.3% are singletons. The sequences come from PBMCs, collected at surgery. The chain joins TRBV20-1 to TRBJ2-3; 12 bases align to TRBD2. This TCR derives from a female donor with early-stage non-small cell lung cancer. Here the CDR3 reads CSARTSGRRVADTQYF. CDR3 DNA sequence: TGCAGTGCAAGAACTAGCGGGAGGAGAGTTGCAGATACGCAGTATTTT.